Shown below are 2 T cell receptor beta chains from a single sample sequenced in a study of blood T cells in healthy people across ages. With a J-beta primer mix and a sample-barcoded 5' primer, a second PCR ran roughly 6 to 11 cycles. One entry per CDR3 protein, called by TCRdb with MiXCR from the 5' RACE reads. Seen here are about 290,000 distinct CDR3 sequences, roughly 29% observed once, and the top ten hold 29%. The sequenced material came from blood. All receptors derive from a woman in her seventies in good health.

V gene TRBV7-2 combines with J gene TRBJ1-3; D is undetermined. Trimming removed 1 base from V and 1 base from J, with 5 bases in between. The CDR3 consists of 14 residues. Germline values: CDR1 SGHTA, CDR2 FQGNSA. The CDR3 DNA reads TGTGCCAGCAGCTTAGACAGTTCTGGAAACACCATATATTTT. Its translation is CASSLDSSGNTIYF. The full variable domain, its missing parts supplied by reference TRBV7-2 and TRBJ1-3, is GAGVSQSPSNKVTEKGKDVELRCDPISGHTALYWYRQSLGQGLEFLIYFQGNSAPDKSGLPSDRFSAERTGGSVSTLTIQRTQQEDSAVYLCASSLDSSGNTIYFGEGSWLTVV.

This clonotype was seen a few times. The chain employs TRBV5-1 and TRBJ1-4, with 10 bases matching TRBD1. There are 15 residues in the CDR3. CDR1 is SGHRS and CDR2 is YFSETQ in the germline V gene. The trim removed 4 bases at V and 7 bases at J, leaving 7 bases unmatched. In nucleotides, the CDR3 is TGCGCCAGCAGCGTGACAGGGGGCGACTTTGAAAAACTGTTTTTT. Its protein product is CASSVTGGDFEKLFF.